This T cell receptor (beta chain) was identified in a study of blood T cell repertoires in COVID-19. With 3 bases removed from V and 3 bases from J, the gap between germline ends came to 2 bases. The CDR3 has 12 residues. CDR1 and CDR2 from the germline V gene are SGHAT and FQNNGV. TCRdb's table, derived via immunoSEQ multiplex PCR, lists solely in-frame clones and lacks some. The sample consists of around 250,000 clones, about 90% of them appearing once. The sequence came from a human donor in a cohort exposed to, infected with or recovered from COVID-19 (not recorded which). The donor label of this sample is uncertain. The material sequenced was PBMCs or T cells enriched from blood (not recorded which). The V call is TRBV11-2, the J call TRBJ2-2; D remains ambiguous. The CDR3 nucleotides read TGTGCCAGCAGCTTCGACACCGGGGAGCTGTTTTTT. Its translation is CASSFDTGELFF.